The 21 T cell receptor beta chains below come from one sample, sequenced in a study of cytomegalovirus exposure and HLA in healthy donors. A multiplex PCR was run with 60 Vbeta primers and 13 Jbeta primers. Produced via immunoSEQ multiplex PCR; TCRdb's table is partial and in-frame only. The table lists roughly 180,000 clones, roughly 85% of them singletons. The specimen was PBMCs. The origin of the receptors is a man in his late teens or twenties in good health and CMV-seropositive.

This clone was seen a few times. V is TRBV5-1 and J is TRBJ2-7; D may be TRBD1 (6 bases). This CDR3 has 14 residues. V lost 6 bases and J lost 6, with 19 bases in between. The germline V gene has CDR1 SGHRS and CDR2 YFSETQ. This CDR3 reads CASNPRQGSSEQYF. CDR3 sequence (DNA): TGCGCCAGCAACCCTCGGCAGGGGAGCTCCGAGCAGTACTTC.

The chain employs TRBV9 and TRBJ1-2; TRBD1 is a possible D gene (5 bases). Germline V CDR1 and CDR2: SGDLS, YYNGEE. The CDR3 runs to 11 residues. The V and J ends lost 3 bases and 7 bases respectively, with 7 bases between them. CDR3 protein: CASSEGVGYTF. CDR3 coding DNA: TGTGCCAGCAGCGAAGGGGTTGGCTACACCTTC.

The V gene is TRBV6-1, the J gene TRBJ2-1, with 14 positions matching TRBD2. CDR3 length: 15 amino acids. In germline, CDR1 is MNHNS, CDR2 SASEGT. J gave up 9 bases and V 5 bases, and 6 bases lay outside the gene matches. The CDR3 nucleotides read TGTGCCAGCAGTCAGACTAGCGGGGGGGCCCGTGAGCAGTTCTTC. Its protein product is CASSQTSGGAREQFF.

J is TRBJ2-3 and V is TRBV5-1; 7 bases fit TRBD1. This CDR3 is 15 amino acids long. Losses at the gene ends were 4 bases for V and 1 base for J; bases not matched to a gene: 6. Germline values: CDR1 SGHRS, CDR2 YFSETQ. The CDR3 spells CASSQLTGGTDTQYF. The DNA for the CDR3 is TGCGCCAGCAGCCAATTAACAGGGGGCACAGATACGCAGTATTTT.

CDR3 coding DNA: TGTGCCAGCAGGGGGACAGGGTCTCACCACGAGCAGTACTTC. It is translated as CASRGTGSHHEQYF. The chain carries TRBV5-6 and TRBJ2-7, with TRBD1 identical over 9 bases. The CDR3 covers 14 residues. Germline V gene lookup returns CDR1 SGHDT and CDR2 YYEEEE. V dropped 5 bases and J dropped 5; count of bases not matched to a gene: 8.

This chain connects TRBV18 to TRBJ2-2; 9 bases line up with TRBD1. V was pared by 3 bases and J by 7 bases, with 6 bases of the junction left unmatched. Germline V gene sequence: CDR1 KGHSH, CDR2 LQKENI. CDR3 length equals 15 residues. CDR3 residues: CASSPLDRGIGELFF. In DNA form, the CDR3 reads TGTGCCAGCTCACCCCTGGACAGGGGAATCGGGGAGCTGTTTTTT.

V and J are TRBV5-6 and TRBJ2-1; 9 bases match TRBD1. Unmatched junction bases numbered 5, after V lost 4 bases and J lost 0 bases. Per germline, CDR1 SGHDT and CDR2 YYEEEE. The CDR3 consists of 16 residues. This CDR3 is CASSTGQGSSYNEQFF. The CDR3 DNA follows: TGTGCCAGCAGCACGGGACAGGGCAGCTCCTACAATGAGCAGTTCTTC.

This chain joins TRBV9 and TRBJ2-1, with TRBD2 matching over 12 bases. V trimming: 2 bases; J trimming: 4 bases; junction bases outside the gene matches: 7. Germline V CDR1 and CDR2: SGDLS, YYNGEE. This CDR3 has 17 residues. The CDR3: CASSVNLAGGTYNEQFF. The CDR3, as DNA: TGTGCCAGCAGCGTGAACCTAGCGGGGGGGACATACAATGAGCAGTTCTTC.

This rearrangement joins TRBV18 to TRBJ2-3; 7 bases agree with TRBD1. CDR3 size: 17 residues. Germline CDR1 reads KGHSH; CDR2 reads LQKENI. V was clipped by 3 bases and J by 3 bases; unmatched bases: 12. The CDR3 DNA reads as TGTGCCAGCTCACCCACGGGGAAGGCAGGGGGAACAGATACGCAGTATTTT. It is translated as CASSPTGKAGGTDTQYF.

The chain combines TRBV4-3 with TRBJ2-3, with unresolved D. Germline loops: CDR1 LGHNA, CDR2 YSLEER. The V and J ends lost 1 base and 0 bases respectively, with 8 bases between them. The CDR3 is 15 residues long. CDR3 sequence: CASSQVDISTDTQYF. DNA for the CDR3: TGCGCCAGCAGCCAAGTAGATATTAGCACAGATACGCAGTATTTT.

The V and J genes are TRBV7-6 and TRBJ2-5; D is possibly TRBD1 (5 bases). The CDR3 is made up of 14 amino acids. Trimming removed 1 base from V and 5 bases from J, with 11 bases in between. Germline lookup yields CDR1 SGHVS and CDR2 FNYEAQ. The CDR3 nucleotides read TGTGCCAGCAGCTTAGGGGGCACTGGGGAGACCCAGTACTTC. Its protein is CASSLGGTGETQYF.

The chain joins TRBV5-4 to TRBJ2-3, with 14 bases fitting TRBD2. This CDR3 is built from 17 residues. The germline gives CDR1 SGHNT, CDR2 YYREEE (reference sequence). The J segment lost 8 bases and the V segment lost 6 bases, leaving 14 bases of the junction unmatched. The DNA for the CDR3 is TGTGCCAGCACCCCACCGGGACTAGCGGGGGTGGGCGGTACGCAGTATTTT. This gives the protein CASTPPGLAGVGGTQYF.

CDR3 DNA sequence: TGTGCCAGTAAGACAGCGGGGGGGCTGAGGGGGAATGAGCAGTTCTTC. This translates into CASKTAGGLRGNEQFF. The chain joins TRBV19 to TRBJ2-1; 10 bases fit TRBD2. CDR3 length equals 16 residues. Germline lookup yields CDR1 LNHDA and CDR2 SQIVND (reference sequence). V shed 7 bases, J shed 7 bases, and the junction held 13 bases outside the gene matches.

The gene calls are TRBV30 and TRBJ1-1; D is ambiguous. Trimming left V 5 bases short and J 11 bases short, with 18 bases between. The V gene's germline CDR1 is GTSNPN and CDR2 SVGIG (reference sequence). The CDR3 is 12 amino acids. The CDR3 here is CAWVFLASGAFF. In DNA form, the CDR3 reads TGTGCCTGGGTTTTTTTGGCCTCGGGGGCTTTCTTT. The variable domain in full, with the rest retrieved from reference TRBV30 and TRBJ1-1, is SQTIHQWPATLVQPVGSPLSLECTVEGTSNPNLYWYRQAAGRGLQLLFYSVGIGQISSEVPQNLSASRPQDRQFILSSKKLLLSDSGFYLCAWVFLASGAFFGQGTRLTVV.

This clone was counted a single time. In DNA form, the CDR3 reads TGTGCCAGCAGCCTCGGGACTGGGACCGGGGAGCTGTTTTTT. Translation: CASSLGTGTGELFF. The V call is TRBV7-7, the J call TRBJ2-2; D is possibly TRBD2 (6 bases). The CDR3 has 14 residues. The germline gives CDR1 SSHAT, CDR2 FNYEAQ (reference sequence). V was trimmed by 5 bases and J by 5 bases, leaving 12 bases between them.

The V call is TRBV4-3, the J call TRBJ1-2, with D perhaps matching TRBD1 (5 bases). The V gene lost 0 bases and the J gene lost 8 bases, with 19 bases spanning the gap. This CDR3 contains 16 residues. Per the germline V gene, CDR1 is LGHNA and CDR2 is YSLEER. The CDR3 DNA reads as TGCGCCAGCAGCCAAGAGGCACAAGGGGCCGTGGGAGGCTACACCTTC. Residues: CASSQEAQGAVGGYTF.

J is TRBJ2-7 and V is TRBV7-2; 8 positions agree with TRBD1. Germline V gene lookup returns CDR1 SGHTA and CDR2 FQGNSA. The CDR3 length is 15 residues. Trimming removed 5 bases from V and 6 bases from J; junction bases left unmatched: 12. CDR3 bases: TGTGCCAGCAGCCTCCGGGACAGGTACGGAGGCGAGCAGTACTTC. Residues: CASSLRDRYGGEQYF.

The chain employs TRBV27 and TRBJ2-3; TRBD2 is a possible D gene (9 bases). V lost 9 bases and J lost 3, with 19 bases in between. Germline loops: CDR1 MNHEY, CDR2 SMNVEV (reference sequence). The CDR3 has 15 residues. CDR3 in amino acids: CASTGGLAGTDTQYF. In DNA form, the CDR3 reads TGTGCCAGTACAGGGGGACTAGCTGGGACAGATACGCAGTATTTT.

The CDR3 here is CASSLFLADNNEQFF. CDR3 in DNA: TGCGCCAGCAGCTTGTTTCTAGCGGATAACAATGAGCAGTTCTTC. The rearrangement uses TRBV5-1 and TRBJ2-1; 7 bases line up with TRBD2. The CDR3 runs to 15 residues. The germline V gene has CDR1 SGHRS and CDR2 YFSETQ. With 1 base clipped from V and 5 bases from J, the junction kept 6 bases outside the gene matches.

The chain joins TRBV5-1 to TRBJ1-4; the match to TRBD1 covers 7 bases. V shed 4 bases and J 7 bases; nucleotides not matched to a gene: 10. Germline V gene sequence: CDR1 SGHRS, CDR2 YFSETQ. The CDR3 totals 15 residues. As DNA, the CDR3 is TGCGCCAGCAGCCCCTTGGGACAGTCTATTGAAAAACTGTTTTTT. Protein sequence: CASSPLGQSIEKLFF. Drawing the rest from reference TRBV5-1 and TRBJ1-4, the complete variable domain is KAGVTQTPRYLIKTRGQQVTLSCSPISGHRSVSWYQQTPGQGLQFLFEYFSETQRNKGNFPGRFSGRQFSNSRSEMNVSTLELGDSALYLCASSPLGQSIEKLFFGSGTQLSVL.

This sequence joins TRBV5-5 and TRBJ2-2, with unresolved D. Per germline, CDR1 SGHKS and CDR2 YYEKEE (reference sequence). The CDR3 sequence is 13 residues long. V shed 0 bases and J shed 5 bases, with 5 bases lying between them. CDR3 sequence: CASSLVPTGELFF. CDR3 nucleotides: TGTGCCAGCAGCTTGGTTCCAACCGGGGAGCTGTTTTTT.